The rows below give T cell receptor beta chains drawn from one sample of a study of shared clonotypes between healthy human individuals. Profiled with immunoSEQ multiplex PCR; TCRdb holds only in-frame clones, not every one. The table has roughly 700,000 clones, around 90% seen once. Sequencing input: memory CD8+ T cells from PBMCs. Receptor source: a young man in good health. Some clones in this sample may be carry-over from other donors' samples. CDR3s include the opening cysteine and the closing phenylalanine or tryptophan. D genes are given only for firm matches. Only part of the rows carry a size: once, few, many, or a class if the clone is expanded.

>-|once|TRBJ2-3|TRBV30
CAWSVRGGDTQYF
TGTGCCTGGAGTGTACGTGGGGGAGATACGCAGTATTTT
>-|once|TRBJ2-5|TRBV28
CASRRGLETQYF
TGTGCCAGCCGACGGGGGTTGGAGACCCAGTACTTC
>TRBD1|-|TRBJ2-7|TRBV29-1
CSVEDRDYEQYF
TGCAGCGTTGAGGACAGGGACTACGAGCAGTACTTC
>-|-|TRBJ2-7|TRBV30
CAWSVPPFHEQYF
TGTGCCTGGAGTGTACCCCCCTTCCACGAGCAGTACTTC
>-|-|TRBJ2-3|TRBV7-3
CASSLGVGGDTDTQYF
TGTGCCAGCAGCTTGGGCGTCGGAGGTGACACAGATACGCAGTATTTT
>TRBD1|-|TRBJ2-7|TRBV6-6
CASSYSTGKELYF
TGTGCCAGCAGTTACTCGACAGGGAAGGAATTGTACTTC
>TRBD1|few|TRBJ2-7|TRBV28
CASSSRDRDYEQYF
TGTGCCAGCAGTTCCCGGGACAGGGACTACGAGCAGTACTTC
>-|-|TRBJ1-2|TRBV9
CASSGEGVIGYTF
TGTGCCAGCAGCGGTGAAGGGGTTATTGGCTACACCTTC
>TRBD1|many|TRBJ1-2|TRBV30
CALPGQGGYGYTF
TGTGCCCTCCCCGGACAGGGGGGCTATGGCTACACCTTC
>TRBD2|-|TRBJ2-3|TRBV7-3
CASSLYPKRDGADTQYF
TGTGCCAGCAGCTTATATCCCAAGCGGGACGGGGCAGATACGCAGTATTTT
>-|-|TRBJ2-4|TRBV10-3
CAISETLAKNIQYF
TGTGCCATCAGTGAAACTCTAGCCAAAAACATTCAGTACTTC
>TRBD2|-|TRBJ2-1|TRBV7-3
CASSLRGTSGSYNEQFF
TGTGCCAGCAGCTTAAGGGGGACTAGCGGGAGCTACAATGAGCAGTTCTTC
>TRBD1|-|TRBJ1-1|TRBV5-1
CASSPSWDRAAEAFF
TGCGCCAGCAGCCCATCTTGGGACAGGGCGGCTGAAGCTTTCTTT
>-|-|TRBJ1-1|TRBV19
CASWGRPIGVAFF
TGTGCCAGTTGGGGCAGGCCTATAGGGGTGGCTTTCTTT
>-|-|TRBJ1-1|TRBV6-1
CASRGTEAFF
TGTGCCAGCCGGGGCACTGAAGCTTTCTTT
>-|-|TRBJ2-3|TRBV7-6
CASSAGTDTQYF
TGTGCCAGCAGCGCAGGAACAGATACGCAGTATTTT
>-|once|TRBJ2-5|TRBV14
CASSQQWRETQYF
TGTGCCAGCAGCCAACAATGGCGAGAGACCCAGTACTTC
>-|-|TRBJ2-7|TRBV5-4
CASSFGLEQYF
TGTGCCAGCAGCTTCGGGCTCGAGCAGTACTTC
>TRBD1|-|TRBJ1-1|TRBV19
CASTNRQGQAFF
TGTGCCAGTACCAATCGACAGGGACAAGCTTTCTTT
>-|-|TRBJ2-5|TRBV11-2
CASSLVLYQETQYF
TGTGCCAGCAGCTTAGTTCTGTACCAAGAGACCCAGTACTTC
>-|-|TRBJ1-1|TRBV5-1
CASSLLGPTTGTSGAFF
TGCGCCAGCAGCTTGTTGGGGCCCACCACAGGGACCTCAGGAGCTTTCTTT
>-|-|TRBJ2-2|TRBV9
CASSVLSGTGELFF
TGTGCCAGCAGCGTACTTAGCGGAACCGGGGAGCTGTTTTTT
>TRBD2|-|TRBJ2-1|TRBV28
CASSLLSGRAAEQFF
TGTGCCAGCAGTTTATTGAGCGGGAGGGCCGCCGAGCAGTTCTTC
>-|-|TRBJ2-3|TRBV27
CASSPGGVGDTQYF
TGTGCCAGCAGTCCTGGGGGAGTAGGAGATACGCAGTATTTT